The 3 T cell receptor beta chains listed next were all sequenced from one sample in a study of T cells after yellow fever vaccination. TCRdb analysed the 5' RACE reads with MiXCR anew, one entry per CDR3 protein. The repertoire holds approximately 300,000 distinct CDR3 sequences, about 10% seen once, with approximately 3.3% in the top ten. Source: CD4+ T cells sorted from PBMCs, taken 45 days after the yellow fever booster vaccination. The receptor set was obtained from a man aged 18-30 years who received the YFV17D yellow fever vaccine.

A few counts support this clonotype. This chain links TRBV5-1 with TRBJ2-5; 9 positions agree with TRBD2. Germline CDR1 SGHRS, CDR2 YFSETQ. The CDR3 consists of 13 residues. The V and J ends lost 6 bases and 5 bases, in that order; junction bases with no gene match: 5. The CDR3, as DNA: TGCGCCAGCACCGGGACTAGCTGGGAGACCCAGTACTTC. Its translation: CASTGTSWETQYF.

This clonotype showed up many times. V usage is TRBV12-3 or TRBV12-4 and J usage is TRBJ2-1; maybe TRBD1 (6 bases). The length of the CDR3 is 14 residues. The V gene lost 3 bases and the J gene lost 6 bases, with 12 bases spanning the gap. The chain's CDR3 is CASSLVGAGNEQFF. The CDR3 DNA reads TGTGCCAGCAGTTTGGTGGGGGCCGGCAATGAGCAGTTCTTC.

The CDR3 DNA reads TGTGCCAGCAGCTCCGGCCGCCTAGCGGGGTCACAAGAGACCCAGTACTTC. It translates to CASSSGRLAGSQETQYF. The gene calls are TRBV5-6 and TRBJ2-5; 9 bases are shared with TRBD2. With 3 bases clipped from V and 2 bases from J, the junction kept 11 bases outside the gene matches. The CDR3 covers 17 residues. Germline V gene lookup returns CDR1 SGHDT and CDR2 YYEEEE.